This T cell receptor beta chain was sequenced during a study of long-term antiretroviral therapy in people with HIV. Overall study results and limits: Post-ART, diversity grew, though it stayed under transplant donor control levels. Dominating the repertoire at all time points were the clones that expanded before ART.

This clone has a single count. Antigen specificity is unknown. The germline CDR1 and CDR2 sequences are SGHTA and FQGNSA. This CDR3 has 13 amino acids. The trim removed 1 base at V and 6 bases at J, leaving 2 bases unmatched. Everyone in the study who had HIV was treated in the United States. The run of the v3.0 immunoSEQ assay was at survey level. Sequencing was directed toward about 35,000-50,000 T-cell genomes in each sample. Method: immunoSEQ multiplex PCR; TCRdb's copy keeps in-frame clones and lacks some. The table shows some 45,000 clones, with approximately 89% occurring only once. This chain connects TRBV7-2 to TRBJ1-2, with TRBD1 matching 7 bases. Here the sequenced sample was unsorted PBMCs, taken 0.1 years before starting antiretroviral therapy. The sequence came from a woman between 50 and 59 years old with HIV. The CDR3 nucleotides are TGTGCCAGCAGCTTAGGACAGGGTGATGGCTACACCTTC. It yields the protein CASSLGQGDGYTF.